The 32 T cell receptor beta chains given below trace back to one sample, sequenced in a study of blood T cells in healthy people across ages. A sample-barcoded 5' primer and a J-beta primer mix were used in a second PCR of roughly 6 to 11 cycles. TCRdb passed the 5' RACE reads through MiXCR, listing each CDR3 protein once. The repertoire holds 780,000 or so distinct CDR3 sequences, with 45% to 70% as singletons. Material: blood. The receptors derive from a man between 40 and 49 years old in good health.

This clonotype was observed many times. The rearrangement links TRBV7-2 to TRBJ2-7; 7 bases match TRBD1. The junction had 9 bases not matched to a gene; V was cut back by 5 bases and J by 8 bases. CDR3 length: 13 residues. CDR1 is SGHTA, CDR2 FQGNSA, per germline. The CDR3 sequence is CASSDRVGVQQYF. DNA of the CDR3: TGTGCCAGCAGCGACAGGGTGGGCGTTCAGCAGTACTTC.

The genes are TRBV13 and TRBJ2-7; TRBD1 agrees at 9 bases. Per germline, CDR1 PRHDT and CDR2 FYEKMQ (reference sequence). CDR3 size: 15 residues. V lost 5 bases to trimming and J lost 1 base; unmatched junction nucleotides: 6. CDR3 residues: CASSRLGQGSYEQYF. The CDR3 DNA reads as TGTGCCAGCAGCCGTCTGGGACAGGGATCCTACGAGCAGTACTTC.

This clonotype was recorded only once. The junction differs from germline at one of its ends, possibly a read error. The V and J genes are TRBV10-3 and TRBJ2-3; D unclear. CDR3 size: 14 residues. The germline CDR1 and CDR2 sequences are ENHRY and SYGVKD. The CDR3 is CPISENRLSDTQYF. The CDR3 DNA reads TGTCCCATCAGTGAGAACCGCCTGTCGGATACGCAGTATTTT.

This clonotype appeared a few times. The genes are TRBV12-3 or TRBV12-4 and TRBJ1-5; 11 positions match TRBD1. The J segment lost 8 bases and the V segment lost 6 bases, leaving 15 bases of the junction unmatched. CDR3 length: 17 residues. CDR3 coding DNA: TGTGCCAGCAGCGCAACCGGGACAGGGGGTTCTGTGGAGCCCCAGCATTTT. It is translated as CASSATGTGGSVEPQHF.

This clonotype has only a few counts. The chain joins TRBV28 to TRBJ2-4, with 11 bases aligning to TRBD1. Trimming removed 5 bases from V and 13 bases from J; junction bases left unmatched: 13. The germline V gene encodes CDR1 MDHEN and CDR2 SYDVKM. This CDR3 has 15 amino acids. As DNA, the CDR3 is TGTGCCAGCAGTCCCGGACAGGGGGCGCTTTGGGAGCAGTACTTC. Translation gives CASSPGQGALWEQYF.

The V gene is TRBV7-2, the J gene TRBJ1-2, with D uncertain. V was shortened by 5 bases and J by 4 bases, with 20 bases between the two germline ends. The CDR3 sequence is 16 residues long. The germline CDR1 and CDR2 sequences are SGHTA and FQGNSA. The CDR3 sequence is CASSHGDGSGGYGYTF. In DNA form, the CDR3 reads TGTGCCAGCAGCCACGGGGATGGATCAGGCGGCTATGGCTACACCTTC.

This chain joins TRBV4-1 and TRBJ1-6, with unresolved D. Germline CDR1 MGHRA, CDR2 YSYEKL. CDR3 length: 14 amino acids. V lost 4 bases, J lost 5 bases, and 9 bases lay in between. The CDR3 reads CASSPGPNNSPLHF. The CDR3 DNA follows: TGCGCCAGCAGCCCAGGTCCTAATAATTCACCCCTCCACTTT.

The V call is TRBV4-3, the J call TRBJ2-3; D may correspond to TRBD1 or TRBD2 (5 bases each). The V gene's germline CDR1 is LGHNA and CDR2 YSLEER. Trimming removed 2 bases at V and 7 bases at J, with 22 bases between. This CDR3 is built from 17 residues. Written as DNA, the CDR3 is TGCGCCAGCAGCCAAATTGGGGACCGGGACCCGCGGAATACGCAGTATTTT. This translates into CASSQIGDRDPRNTQYF.

In this sample, this clonotype turned up a few times. The chain uses TRBV12-3 or TRBV12-4 and TRBJ1-4, with D uncertain. The length of the CDR3 is 14 residues. The V and J ends lost 3 bases and 12 bases respectively, with 17 bases between them. This CDR3 reads CASSFDTAVGELFF. CDR3 bases: TGTGCCAGCAGTTTTGATACGGCTGTGGGAGAACTGTTTTTT.

There are a few counts of this clonotype. The chain is built from TRBV7-2 and TRBJ2-4; TRBD2 is a possible D gene (5 bases). This CDR3 region has 15 residues. The germline V gene encodes CDR1 SGHTA and CDR2 FQGNSA. V dropped 1 base and J dropped 11 bases, with 18 bases sitting between them. CDR3 amino acids: CASSLVYRGLDVQYF. Written as DNA, the CDR3 is TGTGCCAGCAGCTTAGTGTATCGGGGTTTGGATGTTCAGTACTTC.

V gene TRBV4-3 combines with J gene TRBJ2-1; 13 bases match TRBD2. V dropped 6 bases and J dropped 7; count of bases not matched to a gene: 18. CDR3 length: 19 amino acids. The germline V gene encodes CDR1 LGHNA and CDR2 YSLEER. CDR3 sequence reads: CASRPKPGLAGFWGNEQFF. For the CDR3, the DNA is TGCGCCAGCAGACCCAAACCGGGACTAGCGGGATTTTGGGGTAATGAGCAGTTCTTC.

This clonotype showed up just a few times. The genes are TRBV6-1 and TRBJ2-1; 11 positions match TRBD1. CDR3 length equals 19 residues. V trimming: 4 bases; J trimming: 6 bases; junction bases outside the gene matches: 17. Germline V CDR1 and CDR2: MNHNS, SASEGT. CDR3 protein: CASSGLGQGAHVVINEQFF. CDR3 nucleotides: TGTGCCAGCAGTGGTCTTGGACAGGGGGCTCATGTTGTAATCAATGAGCAGTTCTTC.

This clonotype was found a few times. The chain combines TRBV11-2 with TRBJ2-7; 8 positions match TRBD2. CDR1 SGHAT and CDR2 FQNNGV come from the germline V gene. The trim removed 4 bases at V and 2 bases at J, leaving 13 bases unmatched. CDR3 length: 17 residues. CDR3 in DNA: TGTGCCAGCAGCTGGTCAGTTGGCGGGAGGTCGACCTACGAGCAGTACTTC. It encodes CASSWSVGGRSTYEQYF.

The genes are TRBV20-1 and TRBJ1-2; unclear D gene. Deletions cut 6 bases from V and 5 bases from J, with 10 bases between. The CDR3 spans 11 residues. Germline V gene lookup returns CDR1 DFQATT and CDR2 SNEGSKA (reference sequence). CDR3 DNA: TGCAGTGCGTACAAGTTGTATGGCTACACCTTC. Translation gives CSAYKLYGYTF.

The V and J genes are TRBV28 and TRBJ2-4; the D gene is possibly TRBD1 (5 bases). The V gene's germline CDR1 is MDHEN and CDR2 SYDVKM. This CDR3 spans 18 amino acids. Trimming took off 3 bases at V and 0 bases at J, with 18 bases between the two ends. CDR3 bases: TGTGCCAGCAGTTTCCCCTCTCGCAGGGCGCTAGCCAAAAACATTCAGTACTTC. As protein: CASSFPSRRALAKNIQYF.

The gene calls are TRBV3-1 and TRBJ2-5; no firm D call. The CDR3 has 14 residues. V was pared by 3 bases and J by 1 base, with 9 bases between. Looked up from germline, CDR1 is LGHDT and CDR2 is YNNKEL (reference sequence). The CDR3 is CASSQADFQETQYF. The CDR3 DNA reads TGTGCCAGCAGCCAGGCGGATTTCCAAGAGACCCAGTACTTC.

The table lists this clonotype with a few counts. The V gene is TRBV4-3, the J gene TRBJ2-1, with unresolved D. The J call could be wrong; TRBJ2-7 is a better fit for the DNA end. This CDR3 is built from 19 residues. Germline-derived CDR1 and CDR2 are LGHNA and YSLEER. CDR3 bases: TGCGCCAGCAGCCAAGAGACCGATTCCGCCGTAAGCTCCTACAATGAGCAGTACTTC. It yields the protein CASSQETDSAVSSYNEQYF.

In its sample, this clonotype was seen a few times. This sequence joins TRBV29-1 and TRBJ2-3; D is ambiguous. Germline V CDR1 and CDR2: SQVTM, ANQGSEA. The CDR3 is made up of 14 amino acids. Trimming left V 3 bases short and J 4 bases short, with 14 bases between. The DNA for the CDR3 is TGCAGCGTTGATGGTAGTGGTGCCCCAGATACGCAGTATTTT. Encoded protein: CSVDGSGAPDTQYF.

V gene TRBV12-3 or TRBV12-4 combines with J gene TRBJ2-5, with 8 bases fitting TRBD2. The CDR3 spans 15 residues. Losses at the gene ends were 6 bases for V and 7 bases for J; bases not matched to a gene: 13. The CDR3 loop is CASRAPSGRPGTQYF. CDR3 DNA: TGTGCCAGCAGGGCTCCTAGCGGGCGACCGGGGACCCAGTACTTC.

DNA for the CDR3: TGCAGCGTTCCGTCCTTTAACTATGGCTACACCTTC. Its translation is CSVPSFNYGYTF. This chain joins TRBV29-1 and TRBJ1-2; no clear D. V lost 5 bases and J 1 base, leaving 8 bases between the germline ends. CDR3 size: 12 residues. In germline, CDR1 is SQVTM, CDR2 ANQGSEA.

This clonotype turned up a few times. V and J are TRBV20-1 and TRBJ2-4; tentative D call: TRBD1 (5 bases). Per germline, CDR1 DFQATT and CDR2 SNEGSKA (reference sequence). This CDR3 is built from 15 residues. V lost 3 bases to trimming and J lost 6 bases, with 18 bases between them. The CDR3 DNA is TGCAGTGCTAGGAAGTCAGGGTACCAGGGAAACATTCAGTACTTC. Amino acid sequence: CSARKSGYQGNIQYF.

The chain carries TRBV6-5 and TRBJ2-7, with TRBD1 matching 7 bases. The germline CDR1 and CDR2 sequences are MNHEY and SVGAGI. This CDR3 contains 15 residues. With 4 bases clipped from V and 3 bases from J, the junction kept 9 bases outside the gene matches. CDR3 sequence reads: CASSSPKTGYYEQYF. CDR3 nucleotide sequence: TGTGCCAGCAGTTCCCCGAAGACAGGGTACTACGAGCAGTACTTC.

This clonotype has just a few counts. The chain is built from TRBV6-2 or TRBV6-3 and TRBJ2-7; TRBD1 or TRBD2 may be the D gene (5 bases each). The CDR3 is 14 residues long. V was cut by 0 bases and J by 2 bases, with 8 bases left in between. CDR1 and CDR2 (germline): MNHEY, SVGEGT. As DNA, the CDR3 is TGTGCCAGCAGTTACTCGGGGACCACCTACGAGCAGTACTTC. Its translation is CASSYSGTTYEQYF.

V gene TRBV5-5 combines with J gene TRBJ1-4; D is undetermined. The germline V gene encodes CDR1 SGHKS and CDR2 YYEKEE (reference sequence). The CDR3 runs 15 residues. V lost 0 bases and J lost 0, with 6 bases in between. The CDR3 sequence: CASSLDFATNEKLFF. The CDR3 nucleotides are TGTGCCAGCAGCTTGGATTTTGCAACTAATGAAAAACTGTTTTTT.

V usage is TRBV20-1 and J usage is TRBJ2-3; possible D gene TRBD1, 5 bases. The germline V and J ends were trimmed by 0 bases and 5 bases, with 12 bases remaining between them. The CDR3 has 14 amino acids. CDR1 is DFQATT, CDR2 SNEGSKA, per germline (reference sequence). In DNA form, the CDR3 reads TGCAGTGCTAGAGACCCAGGGATTGGAGATACGCAGTATTTT. Its translation is CSARDPGIGDTQYF.

The rearrangement joins TRBV18 to TRBJ2-6; 10 nucleotides align to TRBD1. The CDR3 totals 20 residues. V lost 1 base to trimming and J lost 2 bases; unmatched junction nucleotides: 11. Germline CDR1 and CDR2: KGHSH and LQKENI. The CDR3 protein is CASSPLPPGTGDTGANVLTF. CDR3 DNA: TGTGCCAGCTCACCACTCCCCCCCGGGACAGGGGATACTGGGGCCAACGTCCTGACTTTC.

This chain uses TRBV18 with TRBJ1-2, with TRBD1 matching over 9 bases. Germline V lookup: CDR1 KGHSH, CDR2 LQKENI. This CDR3 comprises 15 residues. J gave up 1 base and V 1 base, and 1 base lay outside the gene matches. The CDR3 DNA is TGTGCCAGCTCACCACGGACAGGGGATAACTATGGCTACACCTTC. Protein: CASSPRTGDNYGYTF.

The rearrangement links TRBV20-1 to TRBJ2-5, with TRBD1 matching over 7 bases. The CDR3 loop spans 14 amino acids. Per germline, CDR1 DFQATT and CDR2 SNEGSKA (reference sequence). Unmatched junction bases numbered 8, after V lost 2 bases and J lost 5 bases. The CDR3 sequence is CSARFTGVWETQYF. CDR3 DNA sequence: TGCAGTGCTAGATTCACAGGGGTCTGGGAGACCCAGTACTTC.

The chain employs TRBV29-1 and TRBJ2-4; tentative D call: TRBD1 (6 bases). The germline V gene has CDR1 SQVTM and CDR2 ANQGSEA. This CDR3 has 12 residues. The V gene lost 4 bases and the J gene lost 9 bases, with 13 bases spanning the gap. In DNA form, the CDR3 reads TGCAGCGTTGCAGGGGTTGGGATCATTCAGTACTTC. As protein: CSVAGVGIIQYF.

The chain recombines TRBV5-1 with TRBJ2-3; D perhaps matches TRBD2 (5 bases). CDR1 SGHRS and CDR2 YFSETQ come from the germline V gene. This CDR3 is built from 14 residues. Trimming pared 4 bases from V and 6 bases from J, leaving 15 bases between. CDR3 DNA: TGCGCCAGCAGCATGGAGCCTAGCTGGGATACGCAGTATTTT. This codes for CASSMEPSWDTQYF.

The rearrangement uses TRBV20-1 and TRBJ2-7; weak D call: TRBD2 (6 bases). The J call is doubtful: the DNA matches TRBJ2-5 better. This CDR3 is 13 amino acids long. From germline, CDR1 is DFQATT and CDR2 SNEGSKA (reference sequence). CDR3 in amino acids: CSASGGEMETQYF. For the CDR3, the DNA is TGCAGTGCTAGCGGAGGGGAGATGGAGACCCAGTACTTC.

This clonotype was seen ten or more times. V and J are TRBV18 and TRBJ1-4; D remains ambiguous. Looked up from germline, CDR1 is KGHSH and CDR2 is LQKENI. CDR3 size: 16 residues. Trimming stripped 3 bases from V and 0 bases from J, with 11 bases between. CDR3 amino acids: CASSPDHGSTNEKLFF. CDR3 nucleotides: TGTGCCAGCTCACCGGACCATGGCTCAACTAATGAAAAACTGTTTTTT.